This T cell receptor beta chain was observed in a study of cytomegalovirus exposure and HLA in healthy donors. The CDR3 spans 15 residues. V shed 3 bases and J 7 bases; nucleotides not matched to a gene: 8. Germline V lookup: CDR1 LNHDA, CDR2 SQIVND (reference sequence). A remark on this clone: The antigen is unknown.

The study's findings and limits: Diagnosis of cytomegalovirus status made by the classifier reportedly showed high specificity and sensitivity. Some V segments, including TRBV6-2 and TRBV6-3, were excluded as indistinguishable. CMV serostatus was the only recorded immune exposure for donors.

Although they were nominally healthy when sampled, donors likely had unrecorded immune exposures. 13 Jbeta primers and 60 Vbeta primers were used for the PCR. Assay: immunoSEQ multiplex PCR; the TCRdb copy retains only in-frame clones and omits some. The sample totals over 200,000 clones; its top ten clones hold 0.75% to 1%. The TCR was taken from a woman aged 30 to 39 in good health and CMV-seropositive. The chain employs TRBV19 and TRBJ1-4; TRBD1 matches 7 bases. The sequenced material came from PBMCs. The chain's CDR3 is CASSIWGQRIEKLFF. The CDR3 DNA follows: TGTGCCAGTAGTATCTGGGGACAGAGGATTGAAAAACTGTTTTTT.